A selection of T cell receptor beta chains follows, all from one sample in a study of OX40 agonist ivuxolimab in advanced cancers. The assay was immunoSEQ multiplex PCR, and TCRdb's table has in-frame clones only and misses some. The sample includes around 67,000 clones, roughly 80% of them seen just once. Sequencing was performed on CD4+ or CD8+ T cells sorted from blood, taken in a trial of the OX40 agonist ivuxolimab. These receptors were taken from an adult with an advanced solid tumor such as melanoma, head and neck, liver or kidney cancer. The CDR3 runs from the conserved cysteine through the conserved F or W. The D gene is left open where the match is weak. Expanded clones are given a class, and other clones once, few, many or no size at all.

cdr3_nt: TGCGCCAGCAGCTTGGCAGGGGGCCTGGGCACTGAAGCTTTCTTT
cdr3_aa: CASSLAGGLGTEAFF
v_call: TRBV5-1
d_call: TRBD1
clone_size: -
cdr3_length: 15
j_call: TRBJ1-1

cdr3_nt: TGTGCCTGGAGTCCCCTAAGTGGTACCACTGAAGCTTTCTTT
cdr3_aa: CAWSPLSGTTEAFF
v_call: TRBV30
d_call: -
clone_size: few
cdr3_length: 14
j_call: TRBJ1-1

cdr3_nt: TGTGCCAGCAGCTTACGGGCGGGACCTCCCTACGAGCAGTACTTC
cdr3_aa: CASSLRAGPPYEQYF
v_call: TRBV7-9
d_call: -
clone_size: -
cdr3_length: 15
j_call: TRBJ2-7

cdr3_nt: TGTGCCAGCAGTGAAGTAAGGGCGACCTTTTATGGCTACACCTTC
cdr3_aa: CASSEVRATFYGYTF
v_call: TRBV2
d_call: -
clone_size: -
cdr3_length: 15
j_call: TRBJ1-2

cdr3_nt: TGCGCCAGCAGCCCACAAGGACAGGGAAACTATGGCTACACCTTC
cdr3_aa: CASSPQGQGNYGYTF
v_call: TRBV5-1
d_call: TRBD1
clone_size: -
cdr3_length: 15
j_call: TRBJ1-2

cdr3_nt: TGTGCCAGCAGCCAAAACTCTCCAGGGGGCACAGATACGCAGTATTTT
cdr3_aa: CASSQNSPGGTDTQYF
v_call: TRBV7-8
d_call: -
clone_size: -
cdr3_length: 16
j_call: TRBJ2-3

cdr3_nt: TGTGCCAGCAGCGCGGGGGTCCTGCGGAACACTGAAGCTTTCTTT
cdr3_aa: CASSAGVLRNTEAFF
v_call: TRBV9
d_call: -
clone_size: few
cdr3_length: 15
j_call: TRBJ1-1

cdr3_nt: TGTGCCACTACGGGACTAGGAAAGGGTCAAGAGACCCAGTACTTC
cdr3_aa: CATTGLGKGQETQYF
v_call: TRBV15
d_call: TRBD2
clone_size: -
cdr3_length: 15
j_call: TRBJ2-5

cdr3_nt: TGCGCCAGCAGTCTGGGGGTTAATGAGCAGTTCTTC
cdr3_aa: CASSLGVNEQFF
v_call: TRBV5-1
d_call: -
clone_size: -
cdr3_length: 12
j_call: TRBJ2-1

cdr3_nt: TGCGCCAGCAGCCAAGTTTCGGGGACCCAGTACTTC
cdr3_aa: CASSQVSGTQYF
v_call: TRBV4-1
d_call: -
clone_size: -
cdr3_length: 12
j_call: TRBJ2-5

cdr3_nt: TGCGCCAGCAGCCATGAAAAGGGACAGGGGTATGGCTACACCTTC
cdr3_aa: CASSHEKGQGYGYTF
v_call: TRBV4-1
d_call: TRBD1
clone_size: -
cdr3_length: 15
j_call: TRBJ1-2

cdr3_nt: TGTGCCAGCAGCTTAGGCAGTCAGACTAGCACAGATACGCAGTATTTT
cdr3_aa: CASSLGSQTSTDTQYF
v_call: TRBV11-2
d_call: -
clone_size: -
cdr3_length: 16
j_call: TRBJ2-3

cdr3_nt: TGTGCCAGCAGCCAGTGGACAGGGTATAATGAGCAGTTCTTC
cdr3_aa: CASSQWTGYNEQFF
v_call: TRBV7-2
d_call: TRBD1
clone_size: -
cdr3_length: 14
j_call: TRBJ2-1

cdr3_nt: TGTGCCAGCAGTTACCTCCCATACGGGGACTCCTACGAGCAGTACTTC
cdr3_aa: CASSYLPYGDSYEQYF
v_call: TRBV6-6
d_call: -
clone_size: -
cdr3_length: 16
j_call: TRBJ2-7

cdr3_nt: TGCGCCAGCAGCGCCGATCGTACATGGGTCGCAGATACGCAGTATTTT
cdr3_aa: CASSADRTWVADTQYF
v_call: TRBV5-1
d_call: -
clone_size: -
cdr3_length: 16
j_call: TRBJ2-3

cdr3_nt: TGTGCCATCAGTGAGTGGAGCGGGGCCTACGAGCAGTACTTC
cdr3_aa: CAISEWSGAYEQYF
v_call: TRBV10-3
d_call: TRBD2
clone_size: -
cdr3_length: 14
j_call: TRBJ2-7

cdr3_nt: TGTGCCAGCAGTTCACATAGGGGGGCTATAGGCTACACCTTC
cdr3_aa: CASSSHRGAIGYTF
v_call: TRBV28
d_call: -
clone_size: -
cdr3_length: 14
j_call: TRBJ1-2